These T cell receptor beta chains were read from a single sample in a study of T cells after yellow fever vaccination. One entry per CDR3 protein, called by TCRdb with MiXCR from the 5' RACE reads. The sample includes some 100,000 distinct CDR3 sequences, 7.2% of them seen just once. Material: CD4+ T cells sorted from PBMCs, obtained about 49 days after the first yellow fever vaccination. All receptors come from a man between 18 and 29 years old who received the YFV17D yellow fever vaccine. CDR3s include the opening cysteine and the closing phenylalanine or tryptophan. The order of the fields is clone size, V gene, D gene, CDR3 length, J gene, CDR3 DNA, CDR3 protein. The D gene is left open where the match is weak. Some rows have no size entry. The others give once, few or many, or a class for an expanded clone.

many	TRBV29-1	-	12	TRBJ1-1	TGCAGCGTGGGGACACCGAACACTGAAGCTTTCTTT	CSVGTPNTEAFF
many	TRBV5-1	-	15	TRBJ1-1	TGCGCCAGCAGCTTGGCCGGGGTAACGGACACTGAAGCTTTCTTT	CASSLAGVTDTEAFF
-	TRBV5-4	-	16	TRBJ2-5	TGTGCCAGCAGCTTGGCTGTTGGGCAGGGGGGGGAGACCCAGTACTTC	CASSLAVGQGGETQYF
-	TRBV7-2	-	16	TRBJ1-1	TGTGCCAGCAGCTTAGTGGGCTGGGACATGAACACTGAAGCTTTCTTT	CASSLVGWDMNTEAFF
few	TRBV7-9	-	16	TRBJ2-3	TGTGCCAGCAGCTTATCCCGCGGGACAGGCACAGATACGCAGTATTTT	CASSLSRGTGTDTQYF
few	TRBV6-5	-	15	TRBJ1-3	TGTGCCAGCAGTTACTCAGGGATATCTGGAAACACCATATATTTT	CASSYSGISGNTIYF
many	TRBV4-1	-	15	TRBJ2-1	TGCGCCAGCAGCTCCACGGGGCGCTCCTACAATGAGCAGTTCTTC	CASSSTGRSYNEQFF
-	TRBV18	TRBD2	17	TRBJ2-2	TGTGCCAGCTCACCAGCAAGCGGGGGCCGGAACACCGGGGAGCTGTTTTTT	CASSPASGGRNTGELFF
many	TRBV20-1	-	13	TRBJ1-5	TGCAGTGCTAGTATCAGTAGCAATCAGCCCCAGCATTTT	CSASISSNQPQHF
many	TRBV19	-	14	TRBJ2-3	TGTGCCAGTAGTGAGGACAGATTCACAGATACGCAGTATTTT	CASSEDRFTDTQYF
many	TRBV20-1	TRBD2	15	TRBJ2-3	TGCAGTGCTAGAGATAGCAGGGGACTAGCAGATACGCAGTATTTT	CSARDSRGLADTQYF
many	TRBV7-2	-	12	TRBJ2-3	TGTGCCAGCAGCTCGGGGGGCCCTACACCGTATTTT	CASSSGGPTPYF
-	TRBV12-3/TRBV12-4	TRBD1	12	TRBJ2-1	TGTGCCAGCAGGGACAGGGGAAATGAGCAGTTCTTC	CASRDRGNEQFF
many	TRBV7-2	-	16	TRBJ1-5	TGTGCCAGCACCAATAAGGCCGGGGGTAGCAAACAGCCCCAGCATTTT	CASTNKAGGSKQPQHF
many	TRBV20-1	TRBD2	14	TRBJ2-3	TGCAGTGCTAGTGATAGCGGGGGGGCAGATACGCAGTATTTT	CSASDSGGADTQYF
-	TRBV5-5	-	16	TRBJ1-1	TGTGCCAGCACCGACTTTGGGGGGGCGATGAACACTGAAGCTTTCTTT	CASTDFGGAMNTEAFF
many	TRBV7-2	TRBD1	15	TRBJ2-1	TGTGCCAGCAGCTTAGGACGTCAGGGGGTGAATGAGCAGTTCTTC	CASSLGRQGVNEQFF
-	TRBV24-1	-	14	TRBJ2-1	TGTGCCACCAGTGACCCTCGAGGTAGAAATGAGCAGTTCTTC	CATSDPRGRNEQFF
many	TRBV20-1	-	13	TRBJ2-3	TGCAGTGCCAGTGTGATGCCCGGGGATACGCAGTATTTT	CSASVMPGDTQYF
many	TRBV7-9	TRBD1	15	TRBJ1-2	TGTGCCAGCAGCTTATCGGGACAGGGGCGTAGTGGCTACACCTTC	CASSLSGQGRSGYTF
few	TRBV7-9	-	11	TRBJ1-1	TGTGCCAGCAGCTTAGCGTCTGAAGCTTTCTTT	CASSLASEAFF
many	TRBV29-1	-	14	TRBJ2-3	TGCAGCGTTGTTGTGGTGGGGAGCACAGATACGCAGTATTTT	CSVVVVGSTDTQYF
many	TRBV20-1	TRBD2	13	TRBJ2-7	TGCAGTGCTATTACCATTAGCGGGGTCTGGCAGTACTTC	CSAITISGVWQYF
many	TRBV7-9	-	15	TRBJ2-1	TGTGCCAGCAGCCCCGGCCCGGACACCTACAATGAGCAGTTCTTC	CASSPGPDTYNEQFF
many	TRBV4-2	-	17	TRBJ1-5	TGTGCCAGCAGCCCCGTCAGGGGACAAGGAAGCAATCAGCCCCAGCATTTT	CASSPVRGQGSNQPQHF
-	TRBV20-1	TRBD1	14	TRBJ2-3	TGCAGTGCTAAAAAGGGACAGTCGCTGGATACGCAGTATTTT	CSAKKGQSLDTQYF
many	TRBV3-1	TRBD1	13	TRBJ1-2	TGTGCCAGCAGCCTCTCCCTGGACAGGGGCTACACCTTC	CASSLSLDRGYTF
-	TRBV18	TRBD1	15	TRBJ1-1	TGTGCCAGCTCACGAGACAGGGGTGAGCACACTGAAGCTTTCTTT	CASSRDRGEHTEAFF
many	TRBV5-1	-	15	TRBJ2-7	TGCGCCAGCAGCCCAGTCACCGGGACTGTTTCCGAGCAGTACTTC	CASSPVTGTVSEQYF
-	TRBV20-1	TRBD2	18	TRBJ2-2	TGCTGTGCTAGAGGGCCCCCTCCTAGCGGGGGGGGAACCGGGGAGCTGTTTTTT	CCARGPPPSGGGTGELFF
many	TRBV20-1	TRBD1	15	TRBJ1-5	TGCAGTGCAAACGACTACTCAGGGGGCGATCAGCCCCAGCATTTT	CSANDYSGGDQPQHF
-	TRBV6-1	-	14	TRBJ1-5	TGTGCCAGCAGTCCCACCCGGGGACGTCAGCCCCAGCATTTT	CASSPTRGRQPQHF
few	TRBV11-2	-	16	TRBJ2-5	TGTGCCAGCAGCTTAGCCTCGGACCCCTTGGGGGAGACCCAGTACTTC	CASSLASDPLGETQYF
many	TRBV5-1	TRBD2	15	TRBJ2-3	TGCGCCAGCAGCACAGAGCGGGGGGGCCAAGATACGCAGTATTTT	CASSTERGGQDTQYF
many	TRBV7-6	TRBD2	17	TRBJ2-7	TGTGCCAGCAGCTTAGCGTTGTGGAGCGGGGGGGTCCACGAGCAGTACTTC	CASSLALWSGGVHEQYF
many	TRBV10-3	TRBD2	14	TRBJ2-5	TGTGCCACCGGACTAGCGGGGGGGAAAGAGACCCAGTACTTC	CATGLAGGKETQYF
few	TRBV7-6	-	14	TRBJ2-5	TGTGCCAGCAGCTTAGCGGAAACATCTGAGACCCAGTACTTC	CASSLAETSETQYF
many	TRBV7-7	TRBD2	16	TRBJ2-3	TGTGCCAGCAGCTCTAGCGGGGGGCCGGGCACAGATACGCAGTATTTT	CASSSSGGPGTDTQYF
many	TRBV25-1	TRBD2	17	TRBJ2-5	TGTGCCAGCAGTGAATCCGGGGGAGGGCTGTGGGGAGAGACCCAGTACTTC	CASSESGGGLWGETQYF
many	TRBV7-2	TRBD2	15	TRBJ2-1	TGTGCCAGCAGTTTCAATAGCGGGGGGGGCGGTGAGCAGTTCTTC	CASSFNSGGGGEQFF
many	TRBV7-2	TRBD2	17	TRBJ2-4	TGTGCCAGCAGCCACTCGACTAGCGGGAATGGCGTAAACATTCAGTACTTC	CASSHSTSGNGVNIQYF
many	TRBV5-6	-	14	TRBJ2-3	TGTGCCAGCAGCTTGGCCCTAGAGTCAGATACGCAGTATTTT	CASSLALESDTQYF
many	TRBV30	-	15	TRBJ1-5	TGTGCCTGGAGTCCGAGGGGACATTTCAATCAGCCCCAGCATTTT	CAWSPRGHFNQPQHF
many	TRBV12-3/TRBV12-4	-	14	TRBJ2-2	TGTGCCAGCAGTTTGTACGGCCTCGTCGGGGAGCTGTTTTTT	CASSLYGLVGELFF
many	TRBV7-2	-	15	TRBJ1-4	TGTGCCAGCAGCTTAGGAGGCCGGCATAATGAAAAACTGTTTTTT	CASSLGGRHNEKLFF
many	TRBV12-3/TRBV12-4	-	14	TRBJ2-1	TGTGCCAGCAGTCCGCAGGCGGGGGCTGGTGAGCAGTTCTTC	CASSPQAGAGEQFF
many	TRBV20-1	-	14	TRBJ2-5	TGCAGTGCTAGTCTGCTCCGGGGACAAGAGACCCAGTACTTC	CSASLLRGQETQYF
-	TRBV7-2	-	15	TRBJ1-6	TGTGCCAGCAGCGGGCAGGCGGGCTGGAATTCACCCCTCCACTTT	CASSGQAGWNSPLHF
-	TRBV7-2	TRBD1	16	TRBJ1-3	TGTGCCAGCAGCCGGAAAACAGGGGGCTTGGGAAACACCATATATTTT	CASSRKTGGLGNTIYF
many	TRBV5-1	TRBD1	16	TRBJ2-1	TGCGCCAGCAGCTTCAATCCGGGACAGGGGGTCAATGAGCAGTTCTTC	CASSFNPGQGVNEQFF
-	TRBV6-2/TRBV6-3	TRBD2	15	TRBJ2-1	TGTGCCAGCAGTTACGACGGGGGGATGAACGATGCGCAGTTCTTC	CASSYDGGMNDAQFF